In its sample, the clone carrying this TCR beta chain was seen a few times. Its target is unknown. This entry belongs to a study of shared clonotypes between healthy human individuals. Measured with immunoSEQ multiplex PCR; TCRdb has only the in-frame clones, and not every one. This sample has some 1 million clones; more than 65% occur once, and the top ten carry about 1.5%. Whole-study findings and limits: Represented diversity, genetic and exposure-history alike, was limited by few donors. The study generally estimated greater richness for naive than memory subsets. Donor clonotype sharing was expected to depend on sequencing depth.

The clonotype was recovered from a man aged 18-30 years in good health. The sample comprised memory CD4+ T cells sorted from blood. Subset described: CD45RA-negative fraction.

In DNA, the CDR3 is TGCGCCAGCAGCTTGGAGGGGATCAATGAGCAGTTCTTC. Protein product: CASSLEGINEQFF. The V call is TRBV5-1, the J call TRBJ2-1; possible D gene TRBD1, 5 bases. Trimming cost V 0 bases and J 6 bases, with 7 bases left between them. Germline assignment: CDR1 SGHRS and CDR2 YFSETQ. The CDR3 has 13 residues.